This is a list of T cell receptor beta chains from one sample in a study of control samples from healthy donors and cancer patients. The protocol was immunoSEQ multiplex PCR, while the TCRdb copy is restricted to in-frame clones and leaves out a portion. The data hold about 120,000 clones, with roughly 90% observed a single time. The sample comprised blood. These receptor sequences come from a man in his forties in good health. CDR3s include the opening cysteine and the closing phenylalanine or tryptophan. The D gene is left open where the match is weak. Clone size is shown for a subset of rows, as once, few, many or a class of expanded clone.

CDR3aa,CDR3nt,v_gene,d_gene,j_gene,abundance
CASSLLAGRREETQYF,TGTGCCAGCAGTCTCCTCGCCGGACGGCGGGAGGAGACCCAGTACTTC,TRBV5-8,TRBD2,TRBJ2-5,once
CAKGDRGKYEQYF,TGTGCCAAGGGGGACAGGGGGAAATACGAGCAGTACTTC,TRBV18,TRBD1,TRBJ2-7,-
CASSGGTGANEQYF,TGCGCCAGCAGCGGGGGGACAGGGGCCAACGAGCAGTACTTC,TRBV5-1,TRBD1,TRBJ2-7,-
CASSFDSGGATKEQYF,TGTGCCAGCAGCTTTGACAGCGGGGGGGCTACTAAGGAGCAGTACTTC,TRBV5-6,TRBD2,TRBJ2-7,once
CASRYRRASNQPQHF,TGTGCCAGTAGGTATAGGCGGGCTAGCAATCAGCCCCAGCATTTT,TRBV19,-,TRBJ1-5,-
CASSLSGQGNTGELFF,TGTGCCAGCAGTCTCTCGGGACAAGGGAACACCGGGGAGCTGTTTTTT,TRBV28,-,TRBJ2-2,once
CASSYSPTGELFF,TGTGCCAGCAGTTACTCCCCCACCGGGGAGCTGTTTTTT,TRBV6-5,-,TRBJ2-2,once
CASSLRSEDYGYTF,TGTGCCAGCAGCTTAAGGTCAGAAGACTATGGCTACACCTTC,TRBV7-3,-,TRBJ1-2,-
CASGQNTGELFF,TGTGCCAGCGGACAGAACACCGGGGAGCTGTTTTTT,TRBV12-3/TRBV12-4,-,TRBJ2-2,-
CASSFRVEEQYF,TGTGCCAGCAGTTTCCGGGTTGAAGAGCAGTACTTC,TRBV28,-,TRBJ2-7,-
CASSGGVYPTTDTQYF,TGTGCCAGCAGCGGGGGGGTCTACCCAACCACAGATACGCAGTATTTT,TRBV7-6,TRBD2,TRBJ2-3,-
CASNWDRGTEKLFF,TGTGCCAGCAATTGGGACAGGGGAACGGAAAAACTGTTTTTT,TRBV6-5,TRBD1,TRBJ1-4,-
CASSYIPGQGVGQPQHF,TGTGCCAGCAGCTATATACCGGGACAGGGGGTCGGTCAGCCCCAGCATTTT,TRBV2,TRBD1,TRBJ1-5,-
CATSRGTPVGEKLFF,TGTGCCACCAGCAGAGGGACACCCGTGGGTGAAAAACTGTTTTTT,TRBV15,-,TRBJ1-4,-
CASSQGTGDEQYF,TGTGCCAGCAGCCAGGGAACGGGCGACGAGCAGTACTTC,TRBV9,-,TRBJ2-7,-
CASSVGASGYEQYF,TGTGCCAGCAGCGTCGGGGCTAGCGGTTACGAGCAGTACTTC,TRBV9,TRBD2,TRBJ2-7,-
CASSPLGGGPISYTF,TGTGCCAGTAGTCCCCTAGGCGGGGGACCTATCAGCTACACCTTC,TRBV19,-,TRBJ1-2,-
CASSLGGTNEQFF,TGTGCCAGCAGTTTGGGGGGGACCAATGAGCAGTTCTTC,TRBV12-3/TRBV12-4,TRBD2,TRBJ2-1,-
CASSLRGVPRSNTGELFF,TGTGCCAGCAGTCTCCGGGGGGTCCCGAGGAGTAACACCGGGGAGCTGTTTTTT,TRBV3-1/TRBV3-2,TRBD2,TRBJ2-2,-
CASSLSPSLAYEQYF,TGTGCCAGCAGTTTAAGCCCTAGCCTGGCCTACGAGCAGTACTTC,TRBV27,-,TRBJ2-7,once
CASSLGPRSTETQYF,TGCGCCAGCAGCTTGGGTCCACGATCAACGGAGACCCAGTACTTC,TRBV5-1,-,TRBJ2-5,-
CASSSTATAYNEQFF,TGCGCCAGCAGCTCCACAGCTACCGCCTACAATGAGCAGTTCTTC,TRBV5-1,-,TRBJ2-1,-
CASSYAGSTNEKLFF,TGTGCCAGCAGTTACGCCGGGTCAACTAATGAAAAACTGTTTTTT,TRBV6-5,-,TRBJ1-4,-
CASSPPPLGLNGYTF,TGTGCCAGCAGTCCACCCCCGTTGGGTTTAAATGGCTACACCTTC,TRBV28,-,TRBJ1-2,-
CASSTKGEAFF,TGTGCCAGTAGTACAAAGGGTGAAGCTTTCTTT,TRBV19,-,TRBJ1-1,-
CASSLAASYNSPLHF,TGTGCCAGCAGCTTAGCGGCCAGCTATAATTCACCCCTCCACTTT,TRBV7-8,-,TRBJ1-6,-
CASSPELPGSYNEQFF,TGTGCCAGCTCACCGGAACTTCCAGGCTCCTACAATGAGCAGTTCTTC,TRBV18,-,TRBJ2-1,-